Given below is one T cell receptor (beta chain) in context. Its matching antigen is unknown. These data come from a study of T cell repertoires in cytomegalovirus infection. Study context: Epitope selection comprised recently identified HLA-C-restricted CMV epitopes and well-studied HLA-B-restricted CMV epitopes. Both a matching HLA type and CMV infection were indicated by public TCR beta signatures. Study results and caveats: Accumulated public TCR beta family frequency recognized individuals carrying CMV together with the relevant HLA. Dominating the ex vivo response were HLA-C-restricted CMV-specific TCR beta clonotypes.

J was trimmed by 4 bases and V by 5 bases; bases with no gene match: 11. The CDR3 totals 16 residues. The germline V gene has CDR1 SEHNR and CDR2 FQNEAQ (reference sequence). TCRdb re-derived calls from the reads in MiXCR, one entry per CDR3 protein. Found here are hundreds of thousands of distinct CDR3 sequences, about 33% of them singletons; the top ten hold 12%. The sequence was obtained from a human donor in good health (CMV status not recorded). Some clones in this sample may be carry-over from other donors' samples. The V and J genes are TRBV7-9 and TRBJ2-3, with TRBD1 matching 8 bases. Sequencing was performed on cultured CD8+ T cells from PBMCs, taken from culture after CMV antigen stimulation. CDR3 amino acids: CASSAPTGEVADTQYF. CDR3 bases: TGTGCCAGCAGCGCCCCGACAGGGGAAGTCGCAGATACGCAGTATTTT. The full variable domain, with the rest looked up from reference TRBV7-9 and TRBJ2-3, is DTGVSQNPRHKITKRGQNVTFRCDPISEHNRLYWYRQTLGQGPEFLTYFQNEAQLEKSRLLSDRFSAERPKGSFSTLEIQRTEQGDSAMYLCASSAPTGEVADTQYFGPGTRLTVL.